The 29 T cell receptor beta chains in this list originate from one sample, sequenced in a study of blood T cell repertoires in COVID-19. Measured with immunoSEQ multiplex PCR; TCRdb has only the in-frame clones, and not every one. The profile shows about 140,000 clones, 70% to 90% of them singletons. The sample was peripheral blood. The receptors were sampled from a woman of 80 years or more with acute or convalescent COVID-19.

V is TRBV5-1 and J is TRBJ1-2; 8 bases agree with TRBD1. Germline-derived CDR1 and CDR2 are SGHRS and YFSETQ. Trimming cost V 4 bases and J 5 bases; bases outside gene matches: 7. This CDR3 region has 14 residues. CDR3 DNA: TGCGCCAGCAGCCCGGGACAGGTGGTATATGGCTACACCTTC. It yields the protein CASSPGQVVYGYTF. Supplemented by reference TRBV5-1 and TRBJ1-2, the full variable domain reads KAGVTQTPRYLIKTRGQQVTLSCSPISGHRSVSWYQQTPGQGLQFLFEYFSETQRNKGNFPGRFSGRQFSNSRSEMNVSTLELGDSALYLCASSPGQVVYGYTFGSGTRLTVV.

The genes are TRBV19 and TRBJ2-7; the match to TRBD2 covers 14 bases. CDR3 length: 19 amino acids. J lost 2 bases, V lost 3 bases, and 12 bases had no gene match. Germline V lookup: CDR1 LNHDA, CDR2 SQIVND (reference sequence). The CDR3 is CASSISGLAGGAETYEQYF. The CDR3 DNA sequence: TGTGCCAGTAGTATCTCCGGACTAGCGGGGGGAGCCGAAACCTACGAGCAGTACTTC.

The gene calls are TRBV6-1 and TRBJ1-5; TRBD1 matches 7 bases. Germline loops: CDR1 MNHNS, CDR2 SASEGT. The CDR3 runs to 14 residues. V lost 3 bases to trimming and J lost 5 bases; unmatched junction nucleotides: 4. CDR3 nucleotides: TGTGCCAGCAGTGAGCTGACAGGGTATCAGCCCCAGCATTTT. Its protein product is CASSELTGYQPQHF.

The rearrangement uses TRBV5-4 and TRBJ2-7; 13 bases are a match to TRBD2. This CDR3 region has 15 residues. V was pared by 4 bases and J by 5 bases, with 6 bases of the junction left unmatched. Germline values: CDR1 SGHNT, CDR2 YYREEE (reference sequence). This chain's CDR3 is CASSITSGGAHEQYF. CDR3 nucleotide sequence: TGTGCCAGCAGCATTACTAGCGGGGGGGCCCACGAGCAGTACTTC.

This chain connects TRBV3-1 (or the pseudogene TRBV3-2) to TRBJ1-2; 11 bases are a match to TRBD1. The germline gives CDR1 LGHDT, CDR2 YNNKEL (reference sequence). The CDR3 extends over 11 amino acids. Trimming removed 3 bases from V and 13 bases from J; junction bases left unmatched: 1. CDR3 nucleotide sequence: TGTGCCAGCAGCCAGGGACAGGGGGTCACCTTC. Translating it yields CASSQGQGVTF.

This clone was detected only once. This CDR3 is CASGLAVVGAQTGELFF. The CDR3 DNA reads as TGTGCTAGTGGTTTGGCCGTGGTGGGGGCGCAGACCGGGGAGCTGTTTTTT. The chain has TRBV12-5 and TRBJ2-2; weak D call: TRBD1 (6 bases). This CDR3 region has 17 residues. V was cut by 1 base and J by 5 bases, with 17 bases left in between. The germline CDR1 and CDR2 sequences are LGHNT and FRNRAP.

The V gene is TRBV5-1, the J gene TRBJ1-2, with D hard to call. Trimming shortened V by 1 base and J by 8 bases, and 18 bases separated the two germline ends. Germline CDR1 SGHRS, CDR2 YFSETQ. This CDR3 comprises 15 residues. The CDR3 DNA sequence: TGCGCCAGCAGCTTGCCGACGGGGAGTGCGGGGGGCTACACCTTC. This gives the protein CASSLPTGSAGGYTF. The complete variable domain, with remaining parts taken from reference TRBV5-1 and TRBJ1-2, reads KAGVTQTPRYLIKTRGQQVTLSCSPISGHRSVSWYQQTPGQGLQFLFEYFSETQRNKGNFPGRFSGRQFSNSRSEMNVSTLELGDSALYLCASSLPTGSAGGYTFGSGTRLTVV.

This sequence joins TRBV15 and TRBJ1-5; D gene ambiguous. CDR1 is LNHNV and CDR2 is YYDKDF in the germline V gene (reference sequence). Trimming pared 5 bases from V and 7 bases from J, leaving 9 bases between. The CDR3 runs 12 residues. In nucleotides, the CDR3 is TGTGCCACCAGCCGCGGGAGCCAGCCCCAGCATTTT. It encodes CATSRGSQPQHF.

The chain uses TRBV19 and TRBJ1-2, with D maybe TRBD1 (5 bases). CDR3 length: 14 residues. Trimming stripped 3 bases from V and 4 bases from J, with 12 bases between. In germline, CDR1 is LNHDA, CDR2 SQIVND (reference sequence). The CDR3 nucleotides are TGTGCCAGTAGTATTCAGGGTGTTACCTATGGCTACACCTTC. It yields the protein CASSIQGVTYGYTF.

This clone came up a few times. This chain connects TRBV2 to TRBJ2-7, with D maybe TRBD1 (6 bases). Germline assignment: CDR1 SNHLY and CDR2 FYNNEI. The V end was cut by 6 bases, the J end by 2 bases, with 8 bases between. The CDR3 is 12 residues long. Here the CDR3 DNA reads TGTGCCAGCAGGGACAGAACCTACGAGCAGTACTTC. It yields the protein CASRDRTYEQYF. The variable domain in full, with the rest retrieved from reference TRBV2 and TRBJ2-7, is EPEVTQTPSHQVTQMGQEVILRCVPISNHLYFYWYRQILGQKVEFLVSFYNNEISEKSEIFDDQFSVERPDGSNFTLKIRSTKLEDSAMYFCASRDRTYEQYFGPGTRLTVT.

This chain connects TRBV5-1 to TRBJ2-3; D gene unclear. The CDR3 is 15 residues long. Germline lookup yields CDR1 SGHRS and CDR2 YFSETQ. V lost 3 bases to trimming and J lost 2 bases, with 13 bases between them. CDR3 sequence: CASSSDTRITDTQYF. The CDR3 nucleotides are TGCGCCAGCAGCTCCGACACCCGGATCACAGATACGCAGTATTTT.

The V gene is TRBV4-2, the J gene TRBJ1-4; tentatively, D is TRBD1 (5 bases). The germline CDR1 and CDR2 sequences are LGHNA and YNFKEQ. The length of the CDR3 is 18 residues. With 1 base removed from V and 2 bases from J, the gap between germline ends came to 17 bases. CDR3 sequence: CASSQALTDAATNEKLFF. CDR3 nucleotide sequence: TGTGCCAGCAGCCAAGCCCTGACAGACGCGGCTACTAATGAAAAACTGTTTTTT.

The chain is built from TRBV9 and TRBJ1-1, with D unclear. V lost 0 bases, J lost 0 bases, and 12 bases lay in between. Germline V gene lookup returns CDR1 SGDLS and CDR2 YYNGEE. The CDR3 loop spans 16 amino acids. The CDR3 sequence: CASSVVSARLNTEAFF. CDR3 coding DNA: TGTGCCAGCAGCGTAGTCTCTGCCAGGTTGAACACTGAAGCTTTCTTT.

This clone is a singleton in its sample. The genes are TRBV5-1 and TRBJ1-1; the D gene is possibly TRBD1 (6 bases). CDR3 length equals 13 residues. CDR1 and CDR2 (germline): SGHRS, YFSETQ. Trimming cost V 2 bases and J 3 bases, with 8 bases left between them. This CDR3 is CASSFKGDTEAFF. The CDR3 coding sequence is TGCGCCAGCAGCTTCAAGGGGGACACTGAAGCTTTCTTT.

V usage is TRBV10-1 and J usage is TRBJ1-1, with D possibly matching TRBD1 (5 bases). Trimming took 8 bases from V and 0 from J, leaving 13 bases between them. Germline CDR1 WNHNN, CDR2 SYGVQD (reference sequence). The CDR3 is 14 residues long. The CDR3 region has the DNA TGCGCCAGCTCGGGGGGGAGCATGAACACTGAAGCTTTCTTT. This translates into CASSGGSMNTEAFF.

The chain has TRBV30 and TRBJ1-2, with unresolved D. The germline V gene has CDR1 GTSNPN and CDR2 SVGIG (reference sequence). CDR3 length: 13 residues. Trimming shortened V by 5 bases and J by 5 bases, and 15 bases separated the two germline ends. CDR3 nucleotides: TGTGCCTGGTTCCCCACAAGTTCTTATGGCTACACCTTC. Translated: CAWFPTSSYGYTF. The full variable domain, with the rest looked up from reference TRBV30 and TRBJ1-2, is SQTIHQWPATLVQPVGSPLSLECTVEGTSNPNLYWYRQAAGRGLQLLFYSVGIGQISSEVPQNLSASRPQDRQFILSSKKLLLSDSGFYLCAWFPTSSYGYTFGSGTRLTVV.

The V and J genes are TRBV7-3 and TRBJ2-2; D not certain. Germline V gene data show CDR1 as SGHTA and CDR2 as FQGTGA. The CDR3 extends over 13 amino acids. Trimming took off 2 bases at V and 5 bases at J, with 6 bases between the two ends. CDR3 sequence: CASSLQKTGELFF. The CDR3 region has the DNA TGTGCCAGCAGCTTACAAAAAACCGGGGAGCTGTTTTTT.

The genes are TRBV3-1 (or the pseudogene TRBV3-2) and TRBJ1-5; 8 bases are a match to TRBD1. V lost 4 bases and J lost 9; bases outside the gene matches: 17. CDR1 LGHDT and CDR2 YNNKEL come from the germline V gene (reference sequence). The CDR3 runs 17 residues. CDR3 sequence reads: CASSLQGAGGDWRPQHF. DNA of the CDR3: TGTGCCAGCAGCCTCCAAGGGGCAGGGGGCGATTGGAGGCCCCAGCATTTT.

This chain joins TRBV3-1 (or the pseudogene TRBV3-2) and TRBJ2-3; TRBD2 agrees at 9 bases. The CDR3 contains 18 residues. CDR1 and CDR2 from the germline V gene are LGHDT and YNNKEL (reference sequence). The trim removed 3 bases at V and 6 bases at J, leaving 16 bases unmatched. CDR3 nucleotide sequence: TGTGCCAGCAGCCACCAGGCCATTGCGGGGGGGCGTTCGGATACGCAGTATTTT. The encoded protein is CASSHQAIAGGRSDTQYF.

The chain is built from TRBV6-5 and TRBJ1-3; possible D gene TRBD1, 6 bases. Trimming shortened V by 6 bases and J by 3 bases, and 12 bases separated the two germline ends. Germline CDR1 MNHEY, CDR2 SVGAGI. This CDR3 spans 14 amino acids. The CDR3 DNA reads TGTGCCAGCAGCCGGGACACGTATGGAAACACCATATATTTT. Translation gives CASSRDTYGNTIYF.

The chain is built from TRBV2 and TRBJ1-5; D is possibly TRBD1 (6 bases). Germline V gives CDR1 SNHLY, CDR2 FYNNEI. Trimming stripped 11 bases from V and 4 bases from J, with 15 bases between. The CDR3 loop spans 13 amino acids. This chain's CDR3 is CADAQGANQPQHF. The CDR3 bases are TGTGCCGACGCACAGGGTGCGAATCAGCCCCAGCATTTT. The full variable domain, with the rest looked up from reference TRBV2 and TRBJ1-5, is EPEVTQTPSHQVTQMGQEVILRCVPISNHLYFYWYRQILGQKVEFLVSFYNNEISEKSEIFDDQFSVERPDGSNFTLKIRSTKLEDSAMYFCADAQGANQPQHFGDGTRLSIL.

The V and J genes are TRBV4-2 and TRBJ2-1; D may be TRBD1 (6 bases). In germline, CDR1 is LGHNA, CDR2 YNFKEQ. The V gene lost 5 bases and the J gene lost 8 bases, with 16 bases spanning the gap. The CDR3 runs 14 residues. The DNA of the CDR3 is TGTGCCAGCAGCTACAAACTGACAGGCGATGAGCAGTTCTTC. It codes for CASSYKLTGDEQFF.

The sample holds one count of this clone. Here the CDR3 reads CASSLNGPQENTEAFF. Written as DNA, the CDR3 is TGCGCCAGCAGCTTGAACGGGCCACAGGAGAACACTGAAGCTTTCTTT. V usage is TRBV5-1 and J usage is TRBJ1-1, with a weak D call TRBD1 (5 bases). Trimming pared 1 base from V and 1 base from J, leaving 14 bases between. CDR3 size: 16 residues. Germline loops: CDR1 SGHRS, CDR2 YFSETQ.

The chain's CDR3 is CASSSQGARSYEQYF. The CDR3 DNA reads as TGTGCCAGCAGCTCCCAGGGGGCGCGATCCTACGAGCAGTACTTC. This chain connects TRBV5-4 to TRBJ2-7, with 8 bases matching TRBD1. The germline CDR1 and CDR2 sequences are SGHNT and YYREEE (reference sequence). V lost 3 bases to trimming and J lost 1 base; unmatched junction nucleotides: 6. CDR3 size: 15 residues.

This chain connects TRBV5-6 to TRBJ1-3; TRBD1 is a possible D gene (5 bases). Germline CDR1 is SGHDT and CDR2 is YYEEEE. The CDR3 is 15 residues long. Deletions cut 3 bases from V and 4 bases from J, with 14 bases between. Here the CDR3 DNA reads TGTGCCAGCAGCTCCGGACACCCAAAAGGAAACACCATATATTTT. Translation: CASSSGHPKGNTIYF.

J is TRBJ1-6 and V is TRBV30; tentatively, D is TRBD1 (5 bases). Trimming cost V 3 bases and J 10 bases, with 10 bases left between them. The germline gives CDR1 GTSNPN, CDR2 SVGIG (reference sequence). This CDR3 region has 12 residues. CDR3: CAWRVDNSPLHF. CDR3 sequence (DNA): TGTGCCTGGAGAGTGGACAACTCACCCCTCCACTTT.

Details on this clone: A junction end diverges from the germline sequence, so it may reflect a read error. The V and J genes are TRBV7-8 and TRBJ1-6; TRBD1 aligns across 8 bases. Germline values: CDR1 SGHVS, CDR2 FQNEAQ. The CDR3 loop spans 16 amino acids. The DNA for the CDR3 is TGTGCCAGCAGCACGGGACAGGAGAACTATTATTCACCCCTCCACTTT. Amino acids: CASSTGQENYYSPLHF.

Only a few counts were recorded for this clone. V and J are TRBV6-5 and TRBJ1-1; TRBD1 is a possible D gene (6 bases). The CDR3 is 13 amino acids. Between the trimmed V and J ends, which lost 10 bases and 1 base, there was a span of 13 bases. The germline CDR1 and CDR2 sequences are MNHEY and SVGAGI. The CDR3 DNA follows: TGTGCCAACACACAGGGATCGAACACTGAAGCTTTCTTT. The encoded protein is CANTQGSNTEAFF.

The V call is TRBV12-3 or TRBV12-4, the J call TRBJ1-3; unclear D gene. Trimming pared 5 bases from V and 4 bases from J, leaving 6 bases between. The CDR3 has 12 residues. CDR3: CASSRQGNTIYF. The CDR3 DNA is TGTGCCAGCAGTCGTCAGGGAAACACCATATATTTT.